This section outlines one TCR beta chain sequence together with its context. This entry is derived from a study of long-term antiretroviral therapy in people with HIV. Runs used v3.0 of the immunoSEQ assay and were done at survey level. TCRdb's copy holds only in-frame clones and misses some; the assay was immunoSEQ multiplex PCR. The sample has around 28,000 clones; approximately 80% are singletons. This sample comprised unsorted PBMCs, obtained 2.7 to 2.9 years after starting antiretroviral therapy. The sequence was obtained from a young man with HIV.

CDR3 DNA: TGTGCCAGCAGCTTTTCGACTAGCGGGAGGTCTTACGAGCAGTACTTC. This codes for CASSFSTSGRSYEQYF. The chain combines TRBV5-4 with TRBJ2-7; 13 bases line up with TRBD2. This CDR3 comprises 16 residues. Germline V gives CDR1 SGHNT, CDR2 YYREEE (reference sequence). V dropped 2 bases and J dropped 4; count of bases not matched to a gene: 6.